These 11 T cell receptor beta chains were all obtained from the same sample, sequenced in a study of blood T cell repertoires in COVID-19. TCRdb's copy holds only in-frame clones and misses some; the assay was immunoSEQ multiplex PCR. Here the sample spans over 250,000 clones, about 85% being singletons. The sample was peripheral blood. These receptors were collected from a human donor in a cohort sampled during active COVID-19.

V is TRBV7-8 and J is TRBJ2-7; D is uncertain. Germline lookup yields CDR1 SGHVS and CDR2 FQNEAQ. V was cut by 4 bases and J by 3 bases, with 13 bases left in between. This CDR3 has 14 residues. The CDR3 nucleotides read TGTGCCAGCAGCTCGTTGGGCCCGATCTACGAGCAGTACTTC. It codes for CASSSLGPIYEQYF.

The chain recombines TRBV27 with TRBJ1-1, with D unresolved. The length of the CDR3 is 16 residues. V was clipped by 2 bases and J by 0 bases, with 13 bases between them. Germline CDR1 and CDR2: MNHEY and SMNVEV (reference sequence). This chain's CDR3 is CASSLERSPMNTEAFF. The CDR3 DNA reads as TGTGCCAGCAGTTTAGAGAGAAGTCCTATGAACACTGAAGCTTTCTTT.

The rearrangement uses TRBV9 and TRBJ2-5, with D perhaps TRBD2 (5 bases). From germline, CDR1 is SGDLS and CDR2 YYNGEE. V was trimmed by 0 bases and J by 2 bases, leaving 11 bases between them. This CDR3 is built from 15 residues. CDR3 coding DNA: TGTGCCAGCAGCGTAGATGCGGGCCAACAAGAGACCCAGTACTTC. This encodes CASSVDAGQQETQYF.

This clone was picked up a small number of times. This chain uses TRBV7-9 with TRBJ2-7; TRBD1 agrees at 9 bases. The CDR3 runs to 16 residues. The germline CDR1 and CDR2 sequences are SEHNR and FQNEAQ (reference sequence). V was pared by 5 bases and J by 4 bases, with 12 bases of the junction left unmatched. The CDR3 sequence: CASSPNRGRLKYEQYF. The CDR3 region has the DNA TGTGCCAGCAGCCCCAACAGGGGGCGCTTGAAGTACGAGCAGTACTTC.

The chain has TRBV5-1 and TRBJ2-1; D remains unclear. V lost 1 base and J lost 7, with 9 bases in between. The CDR3 has 13 amino acids. CDR1 is SGHRS, CDR2 YFSETQ, per germline. CDR3 sequence reads: CASSLRYLNEQFF. In nucleotides, the CDR3 is TGCGCCAGCAGCTTGAGATATCTAAATGAGCAGTTCTTC.

This chain links TRBV6-4 with TRBJ2-5; 10 nucleotides match TRBD2. Germline V gene data show CDR1 as MRHNA and CDR2 as SNTAGT. The CDR3 totals 18 residues. Trimming removed 0 bases from V and 2 bases from J; junction bases left unmatched: 9. This chain's CDR3 is CASSDSKNRTSGQETQYF. The CDR3 DNA reads as TGTGCCAGCAGTGACTCTAAAAATAGGACTAGCGGACAAGAGACCCAGTACTTC.

The V and J genes are TRBV18 and TRBJ2-4, with 7 bases lining up with TRBD1. After removal of 4 bases from V and 7 bases from J, the junction contained 10 bases not matched to a gene. The CDR3 spans 15 residues. Germline CDR1 KGHSH, CDR2 LQKENI. The CDR3 nucleotides read TGTGCCAGCTCACGGTCCCAGGGGGTCCAGAACATTCAGTACTTC. Its translation: CASSRSQGVQNIQYF.

This CDR3 is CASSPGQGKDEQFF. The DNA for the CDR3 is TGTGCCAGCTCACCGGGACAGGGGAAGGATGAGCAGTTCTTC. This rearrangement joins TRBV18 to TRBJ2-1; TRBD1 matches 10 bases. Germline V gene sequence: CDR1 KGHSH, CDR2 LQKENI. Trimming at V came to 3 bases and at J to 8 bases, leaving 4 bases not matched to a gene. This CDR3 has 14 amino acids.

The V and J genes are TRBV27 and TRBJ1-4; 10 nucleotides line up with TRBD1. The CDR3 spans 14 residues. Looked up from germline, CDR1 is MNHEY and CDR2 is SMNVEV (reference sequence). V was clipped by 5 bases and J by 3 bases; unmatched bases: 0. CDR3 DNA sequence: TGTGCCAGCAGTGGGACAGGGGCTAATGAAAAACTGTTTTTT. It is translated as CASSGTGANEKLFF.

The sample holds one count of this clone. The rearrangement uses TRBV12-5 and TRBJ2-1; 7 bases align to TRBD2. With 1 base clipped from V and 7 bases from J, the junction kept 4 bases outside the gene matches. The CDR3 extends over 14 amino acids. Germline CDR1 LGHNT, CDR2 FRNRAP. In DNA, the CDR3 is TGTGCTAGTGGTTTGGACCGGGGACTAAATGAGCAGTTCTTC. It specifies CASGLDRGLNEQFF.

The chain is built from TRBV4-1 and TRBJ2-7, with D tentatively TRBD2 (5 bases). V dropped 4 bases and J dropped 5 bases, with 15 bases sitting between them. Germline V gene data show CDR1 as MGHRA and CDR2 as YSYEKL. This CDR3 region has 14 residues. CDR3 sequence (DNA): TGCGCCAGCAGCCGGGATGGGAGAGAGGACGAGCAGTACTTC. The encoded protein is CASSRDGREDEQYF.